Each of the 27 T cell receptor beta chains below was sequenced from the same sample in a study of a mutant IDH1 vaccine in newly diagnosed glioma. The time point: week 35, safety follow-up. Vaccination comprised doses that each held 300 ug of mutant IDH1 20-mer peptide, plus topical imiquimod. No antigen has been identified for these receptors. Profiling relied on immunoSEQ multiplex PCR, and the TCRdb table lists in-frame clones only, not all of them. This sample has about 65,000 clones, with 80% to 90% found just once. Sequenced here: PBMCs, sampled from a glioma patient whose treatment included an IDH1 peptide vaccine. These receptors all stem from a middle-aged man with glioma.

Written as DNA, the CDR3 is TGTGCCAGCAGCTTCGCTCAGGATACGCAGTATTTT. Encoded protein: CASSFAQDTQYF. The V and J genes are TRBV7-8 and TRBJ2-3; D unclear. Between the trimmed V and J ends, which lost 3 bases and 6 bases, there was a span of 7 bases. The germline CDR1 and CDR2 sequences are SGHVS and FQNEAQ. The CDR3 has 12 amino acids.

With respect to this clone: The sample carries other DNA sequences with the same CDR3. This chain links TRBV7-8 with TRBJ2-7, with TRBD1 matching over 12 bases. The CDR3 spans 14 residues. In germline, CDR1 is SGHVS, CDR2 FQNEAQ. J lost 6 bases, V lost 3 bases, and 3 bases had no gene match. For the CDR3, the DNA is TGTGCCAGCAGCTTGGGGACAGGGGGCAGCGAGCAGTACTTC. Its translation is CASSLGTGGSEQYF.

The chain uses TRBV5-1 and TRBJ1-1; D unclear. The CDR3 covers 12 residues. CDR1 and CDR2 from the germline V gene are SGHRS and YFSETQ. V was pared by 5 bases and J by 1 base, with 6 bases between. The CDR3 DNA reads TGCGCCAGCAGGCTTTCGAACACTGAAGCTTTCTTT. This translates into CASRLSNTEAFF.

As concerns this clone: The conserved closing phenylalanine or tryptophan is absent in this CDR3, likely reflecting a read error. V is TRBV6-5 and J is TRBJ2-7, with TRBD2 matching over 11 bases. Germline-derived CDR1 and CDR2 are MNHEY and SVGAGI. The CDR3 runs 13 residues. Trimming cost V 6 bases and J 6 bases; bases outside gene matches: 4. CDR3 nucleotides: TGTGCCAGCAGGTTAGCGGGAGGGCGCGAGCAGTACCTC. This translates into CASRLAGGREQYL.

The rearrangement links TRBV9 to TRBJ2-3, with 8 bases identical to TRBD2. The CDR3 covers 19 residues. CDR1 is SGDLS, CDR2 YYNGEE, per germline. Trimming at V came to 1 base and at J to 5 bases, leaving 18 bases not matched to a gene. The CDR3 nucleotides are TGTGCCAGCAGCGTACGACCCCGGGGGGGAGGCCCGGGCAGAGATACGCAGTATTTT. Residues: CASSVRPRGGGPGRDTQYF.

The chain joins TRBV7-2 to TRBJ2-3; 7 bases agree with TRBD2. After removal of 1 base from V and 6 bases from J, the junction contained 10 bases not matched to a gene. Germline assignment: CDR1 SGHTA and CDR2 FQGNSA. The CDR3 loop spans 16 amino acids. CDR3 protein: CASSLVPGGGGDTQYF. For the CDR3, the DNA is TGTGCCAGCAGCTTAGTCCCGGGGGGAGGCGGGGATACGCAGTATTTT. Looking up the rest from reference TRBV7-2 and TRBJ2-3 gives the full variable domain: GAGVSQSPSNKVTEKGKDVELRCDPISGHTALYWYRQSLGQGLEFLIYFQGNSAPDKSGLPSDRFSAERTGGSVSTLTIQRTQQEDSAVYLCASSLVPGGGGDTQYFGPGTRLTVL.

The chain links TRBV19 to TRBJ1-2; the D is unclear. The CDR3 loop spans 12 amino acids. V dropped 7 bases and J dropped 3 bases, with 9 bases sitting between them. Germline V gives CDR1 LNHDA, CDR2 SQIVND (reference sequence). Here the CDR3 DNA reads TGTGCCAGTACTCGGGAGTACTATGGCTACACCTTC. Protein sequence: CASTREYYGYTF.

The V and J genes are TRBV4-3 and TRBJ2-7; maybe TRBD1 (6 bases). This CDR3 region has 14 residues. With 0 bases removed from V and 4 bases from J, the gap between germline ends came to 10 bases. Germline CDR1 LGHNA, CDR2 YSLEER. The CDR3 sequence: CASSQEGTNYEQYF. Here the CDR3 DNA reads TGCGCCAGCAGCCAAGAAGGGACAAATTACGAGCAGTACTTC.

This clone was counted a few times. The chain is built from TRBV5-5 and TRBJ1-1; D remains unclear. The germline V and J ends were trimmed by 1 base and 2 bases, with 12 bases remaining between them. Germline values: CDR1 SGHKS, CDR2 YYEKEE (reference sequence). The CDR3 extends over 15 amino acids. CDR3 DNA sequence: TGTGCCAGCAGCTTGCTGGCAGCCAAAAACACTGAAGCTTTCTTT. Translating it yields CASSLLAAKNTEAFF.

The gene calls are TRBV7-8 and TRBJ1-2, with D uncertain. Germline CDR1 and CDR2: SGHVS and FQNEAQ. CDR3 length: 17 amino acids. V lost 0 bases and J lost 0, with 14 bases in between. CDR3 loop: CASSLAVSGTTNYGYTF. CDR3 DNA sequence: TGTGCCAGCAGCTTAGCTGTCAGTGGAACTACTAACTATGGCTACACCTTC. The variable domain in full, with the rest retrieved from reference TRBV7-8 and TRBJ1-2, is GAGVSQSPRYKVAKRGQDVALRCDPISGHVSLFWYQQALGQGPEFLTYFQNEAQLDKSGLPSDRFFAERPEGSVSTLKIQRTQQEDSAVYLCASSLAVSGTTNYGYTFGSGTRLTVV.

The rearrangement uses TRBV6-1 and TRBJ2-1; TRBD1 might be the D (5 bases). Germline values: CDR1 MNHNS, CDR2 SASEGT. Trimming cost V 5 bases and J 0 bases, with 11 bases left between them. The CDR3 loop spans 15 amino acids. CDR3 DNA sequence: TGTGCCAGCAGTCCTGACACAGGCTCCTACAATGAGCAGTTCTTC. Translation: CASSPDTGSYNEQFF.

There are a few counts of this clone. The chain joins TRBV11-2 to TRBJ2-3, with D tentatively TRBD2 (7 bases). Between the trimmed V and J ends, which lost 2 bases and 6 bases, there was a span of 15 bases. The CDR3 is made up of 15 amino acids. The V gene's germline CDR1 is SGHAT and CDR2 FQNNGV. The CDR3 is CASSLFSGGLDTQYF. CDR3 in DNA: TGTGCCAGCAGCTTATTTTCCGGGGGGCTTGATACGCAGTATTTT.

This chain connects TRBV5-4 to TRBJ2-1; 11 bases are shared with TRBD2. J lost 5 bases, V lost 4 bases, and 5 bases had no gene match. The V gene's germline CDR1 is SGHNT and CDR2 YYREEE (reference sequence). This CDR3 has 15 residues. The DNA of the CDR3 is TGTGCCAGCAGCCTGGGACTAGCGGCAGACAATGAGCAGTTCTTC. It encodes CASSLGLAADNEQFF.

This clone occurred a few times. V is TRBV5-1 and J is TRBJ1-1, with D unresolved. Trimming removed 3 bases from V and 4 bases from J, with 13 bases in between. The CDR3 runs to 14 residues. Germline V lookup: CDR1 SGHRS, CDR2 YFSETQ. In nucleotides, the CDR3 is TGCGCCAGCAGCTCACCCTATTCTGGCACTGAAGCTTTCTTT. Protein: CASSSPYSGTEAFF.

V gene TRBV2 combines with J gene TRBJ2-7, with D perhaps matching TRBD1 or TRBD2 (5 bases each). Germline CDR1 and CDR2: SNHLY and FYNNEI. The CDR3 extends over 14 amino acids. V gave up 2 bases and J gave up 3 bases, with 11 bases separating them. CDR3 residues: CASSERGEGYEQYF. CDR3 DNA sequence: TGTGCCAGCAGTGAAAGGGGAGAGGGCTACGAGCAGTACTTC.

V usage is TRBV28 and J usage is TRBJ2-4, with D unclear. V lost 3 bases, J lost 1 base, and 19 bases lay in between. The CDR3 covers 18 residues. The germline CDR1 and CDR2 sequences are MDHEN and SYDVKM. The CDR3 DNA reads as TGTGCCAGCAGTTTGGCGGTAGGTGGATCCTTGGCCAAAAACATTCAGTACTTC. Translation: CASSLAVGGSLAKNIQYF.

In its sample, this clone was seen once. The chain employs TRBV30 and TRBJ2-5; 9 bases agree with TRBD2. Trimming at V came to 3 bases and at J to 6 bases, leaving 8 bases not matched to a gene. The CDR3 covers 14 residues. From germline, CDR1 is GTSNPN and CDR2 SVGIG (reference sequence). CDR3 region: CAWSPDSGRQTQYF. The CDR3 DNA reads TGTGCCTGGAGCCCCGATAGCGGGAGACAGACCCAGTACTTC.

This clone was counted a single time. The genes are TRBV7-9 and TRBJ2-3, with D perhaps TRBD1 (6 bases). The CDR3 loop spans 13 amino acids. CDR1 and CDR2 from the germline V gene are SEHNR and FQNEAQ (reference sequence). Deletions cut 8 bases from V and 1 base from J, with 10 bases between. CDR3 sequence (DNA): TGTGCCAGCGGGGGCTTGGGCACAGATACGCAGTATTTT. The encoded protein is CASGGLGTDTQYF.

The gene calls are TRBV2 and TRBJ2-5, with 10 bases lining up with TRBD1. CDR1 and CDR2 (germline): SNHLY, FYNNEI. This CDR3 contains 13 residues. V lost 6 bases and J lost 4; bases outside the gene matches: 2. In DNA form, the CDR3 reads TGTGCCAGCAGGACAGGGGGCGGAGAGACCCAGTACTTC. Its protein product is CASRTGGGETQYF.

The chain recombines TRBV7-8 with TRBJ2-3; D is perhaps TRBD2 (7 bases). The CDR3 is made up of 15 amino acids. Germline CDR1 is SGHVS and CDR2 is FQNEAQ. V was trimmed by 0 bases and J by 4 bases, leaving 11 bases between them. Written as DNA, the CDR3 is TGTGCCAGCAGCTTAGCGGGGGGGCCCGCAGATACGCAGTATTTT. It encodes CASSLAGGPADTQYF.

CDR3 DNA: TGTGCCAGCAGTGGACAGGGACGGCATTCCTACGAGCAGTACTTC. Its protein product is CASSGQGRHSYEQYF. The rearrangement uses TRBV6-6 and TRBJ2-5; 8 bases match TRBD1. The J call may not be correct, given that the DNA end is closer to TRBJ2-7. Germline V gene data show CDR1 as MNHNY and CDR2 as SVGAGI (reference sequence). The CDR3 totals 15 residues.

The J gene is TRBJ1-6, the V gene TRBV5-8; D possibly corresponds to TRBD1 (6 bases). Germline CDR1 and CDR2: SGHTS and YDEGEE. Trimming cost V 5 bases and J 6 bases, with 12 bases left between them. This CDR3 spans 14 amino acids. The DNA for the CDR3 is TGTGCCAGCAGTCCAGGACAGCGTAATTCACCCCTCCACTTT. Its protein is CASSPGQRNSPLHF.

The J gene is TRBJ2-7, the V gene TRBV19; weak D call: TRBD1 (6 bases). The germline V and J ends were trimmed by 7 bases and 3 bases, with 10 bases remaining between them. The CDR3 sequence is 12 residues long. Looked up from germline, CDR1 is LNHDA and CDR2 is SQIVND (reference sequence). The CDR3: CASMGHHYEQYF. The CDR3 DNA follows: TGTGCCAGTATGGGACACCACTACGAGCAGTACTTC.

This chain uses TRBV28 with TRBJ2-1; D possibly uses TRBD1 or TRBD2 (5 bases each). The CDR3 length is 14 residues. From germline, CDR1 is MDHEN and CDR2 SYDVKM. Trimming cost V 7 bases and J 0 bases, with 10 bases left between them. CDR3 sequence (DNA): TGTGCCAGCACGGCAGGGAGCTCCTACAATGAGCAGTTCTTC. It specifies CASTAGSSYNEQFF.

This rearrangement joins TRBV30 to TRBJ1-3; TRBD1 matches 11 bases. J was trimmed by 4 bases and V by 1 base; bases with no gene match: 3. CDR3 size: 15 residues. Germline loops: CDR1 GTSNPN, CDR2 SVGIG (reference sequence). The CDR3 sequence: CAWSGDRGLGNTIYF. CDR3 DNA: TGTGCCTGGAGTGGGGACAGGGGGTTAGGAAACACCATATATTTT.

The genes are TRBV7-2 and TRBJ2-7; no definite D call. This CDR3 region has 14 residues. The ends were cut back, 4 bases at V and 2 bases at J, with 12 bases in the middle. Per the germline V gene, CDR1 is SGHTA and CDR2 is FQGNSA. CDR3 sequence (DNA): TGTGCCAGCAGCTCCCTGGAAAGCACCTACGAGCAGTACTTC. Protein: CASSSLESTYEQYF.

The chain carries TRBV10-3 and TRBJ2-1; possible D gene TRBD2, 7 bases. This CDR3 comprises 15 residues. The germline V gene has CDR1 ENHRY and CDR2 SYGVKD. V lost 6 bases and J 5 bases, leaving 17 bases between the germline ends. The CDR3 loop reads CAISGGQTSDNEQFF. Here the CDR3 DNA reads TGTGCCATCAGCGGGGGGCAAACTAGCGACAATGAGCAGTTCTTC.